This T cell receptor (beta chain) emerged from a study of CD4 and CD8 cells across lung adenocarcinoma regions. TCRdb called the PCR reads again in MiXCR, with one record for every CDR3 protein. The sample consists of roughly 25,000 distinct CDR3 sequences, 50% to 55% of them appearing once. This CDR3 is built from 17 residues. Germline CDR1 and CDR2: MNHNS and SASEGT. In the case of this clonotype: One end of the junction is discordant with germline, which a read error may explain.

The sequence derives from a male donor with lung adenocarcinoma. The CD4 and CD8 labels of this study may be unreliable. The V gene is TRBV6-1, the J gene TRBJ2-3, with D possibly TRBD2 on 7 matching bases. Sequenced: CD8+ T cells from the center of a lung tumor. CDR3 DNA sequence: TGTGCCAGCAGTGAGGGTTGGGGGGGCGGGGGTCTAGATACGCAGTATTTC. It specifies CASSEGWGGGGLDTQYF.